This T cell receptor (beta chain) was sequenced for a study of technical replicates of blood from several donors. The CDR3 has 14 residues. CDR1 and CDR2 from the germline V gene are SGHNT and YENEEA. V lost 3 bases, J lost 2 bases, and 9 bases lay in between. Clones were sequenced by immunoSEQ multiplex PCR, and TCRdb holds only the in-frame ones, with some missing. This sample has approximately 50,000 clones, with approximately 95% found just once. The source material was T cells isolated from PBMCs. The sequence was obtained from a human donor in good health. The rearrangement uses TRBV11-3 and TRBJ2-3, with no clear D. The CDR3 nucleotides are TGTGCCAGCAGCTTCCTGGGCCCCACAGATACGCAGTATTTT. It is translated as CASSFLGPTDTQYF.